Listed below are T cell receptor beta chains from one sample, sequenced in a study of shared clonotypes between healthy human individuals. Assay: immunoSEQ multiplex PCR; the TCRdb copy retains only in-frame clones and omits some. In the table there are about 1.5 million clones, around 98% of which are singletons. Sequencing used naive CD4+ T cells sorted from blood. These TCRs come from a man aged 25 to 40 in good health. The CDR3 runs from the conserved cysteine through the conserved F or W.

TRBV25-1	TRBJ2-5	CASSESLRGQTQYF
TRBV7-9	TRBJ1-2	CASSYPTGGAPGYTF
TRBV7-9	TRBJ1-5	CASSSDRVVNQPQHF
TRBV28	TRBJ2-2	CASSLRLAIGELFF
TRBV7-2	TRBJ2-4	CASSLEGGSPTAKNIQYF
TRBV6-1	TRBJ1-2	CASSVTFYGYTF
TRBV4-2	TRBJ2-6	CASSQVSGGRPSGANVLTF
TRBV30	TRBJ2-7	CAWSVRVRELREQYF
TRBV7-9	TRBJ2-3	CASSLASAGRDTQYF
TRBV5-4	TRBJ2-1	CASSPGSSSYNEQFF
TRBV4-1	TRBJ2-7	CASSLRDGRASSYEQYF
TRBV9	TRBJ2-7	CASSVGPGGRNDRVDYEQYF
TRBV18	TRBJ2-7	CASSPRTGTYEQYF
TRBV6-1	TRBJ2-7	CASSELRLIWYEQYF
TRBV11-2	TRBJ2-5	CASSLVLGTPWGETQYF
TRBV10-2	TRBJ1-5	CASSDSHQPQHF
TRBV6-1	TRBJ1-1	CASSPSFRTEAFF
TRBV30	TRBJ1-2	CAWGPGAYGYTF
TRBV14	TRBJ2-5	CASSRRRQTQYF
TRBV4-1	TRBJ2-2	CASSHGGTGGRSGELFF
TRBV10-3	TRBJ2-1	CAINGRREDEQFF
TRBV27	TRBJ2-5	CASSFDRTSGRALRETQYF
TRBV11-1	TRBJ2-7	CASSLVRGLRNEQYF
TRBV6-5	TRBJ1-1	CASSPPGDTEAFF
TRBV5-5	TRBJ2-1	CASSLDAFGDEQFF
TRBV29-1	TRBJ2-5	CSAKRASASEAQYF
TRBV9	TRBJ2-6	CASSVVGGSASGANVLTF
TRBV5-1	TRBJ2-5	CASNPIPGAGETQYF
TRBV27	TRBJ1-1	CASTPGEGGEAFF
TRBV5-1	TRBJ2-2	CASTPGTSGISTGELFF
TRBV19	TRBJ2-5	CASSLTGGRQETQYF
TRBV7-9	TRBJ2-5	CASSFWDSQGTQYF
TRBV29-1	TRBJ1-1	CSVTLAWQGATEAFF
TRBV5-1	TRBJ1-2	CASSQVGGQYGYTF
TRBV29-1	TRBJ1-1	CSVVTSPEAFF
TRBV2	TRBJ2-1	CASSGSGGPYNEQFF
TRBV7-6	TRBJ2-7	CASSPTSGTSGSYEQYF
TRBV14	TRBJ1-2	CASSQGVDRYYGYTF
TRBV7-9	TRBJ2-7	CASSPYDSLNEQYF
TRBV7-3	TRBJ2-2	CASSLKRVNTGELFF
TRBV6-6	TRBJ2-7	CASSSRTSGPYEQYF
TRBV27	TRBJ2-7	CASRPPGGEQYF
TRBV7-3	TRBJ2-5	CASSPLASQETQYF
TRBV5-1	TRBJ1-1	CASSLGADTEAFF
TRBV27	TRBJ1-2	CASSPVPGLTNYGYTF
TRBV2	TRBJ1-2	CASSTRSGGANYGYTF
TRBV18	TRBJ2-1	CASSPDHYNEQFF